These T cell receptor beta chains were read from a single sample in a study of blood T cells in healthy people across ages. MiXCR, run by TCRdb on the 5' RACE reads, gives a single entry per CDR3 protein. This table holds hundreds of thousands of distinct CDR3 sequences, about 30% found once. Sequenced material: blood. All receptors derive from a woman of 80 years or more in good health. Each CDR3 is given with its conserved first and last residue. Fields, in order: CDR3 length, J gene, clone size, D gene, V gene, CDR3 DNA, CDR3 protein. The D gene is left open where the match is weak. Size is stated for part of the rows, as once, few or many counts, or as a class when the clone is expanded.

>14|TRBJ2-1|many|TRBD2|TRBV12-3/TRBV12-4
TGTGCCAGCAGTCTATTGACTAGCCCCGTTGAGCAGTTCTTC
CASSLLTSPVEQFF
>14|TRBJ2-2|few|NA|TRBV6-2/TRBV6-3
TGTGCCAGCAGTTACAAGGTGGACACCGGGGAGCTGTTTTTT
CASSYKVDTGELFF
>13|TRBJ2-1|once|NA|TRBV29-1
TGCAGCGTTGAGGCTAGCTCCTACAATGAGCAGTTCTTC
CSVEASSYNEQFF
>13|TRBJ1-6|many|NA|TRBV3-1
TGTGCCAGCAGCCAAGATGGAGGTCGGGCCCTCCACTTT
CASSQDGGRALHF
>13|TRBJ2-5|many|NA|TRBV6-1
TGTGCCAGCAGCGGCAGGTACCAAGAGACCCAGTACTTC
CASSGRYQETQYF
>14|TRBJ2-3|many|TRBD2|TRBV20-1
TGCAGTGCTAGAGTAGGCGGGGGTGGAGATACGCAGTATTTT
CSARVGGGGDTQYF
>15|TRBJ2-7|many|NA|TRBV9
TGTGCCAGCAGCGTCCAGACAGGAACCCGCTACGAGCAGTACTTC
CASSVQTGTRYEQYF
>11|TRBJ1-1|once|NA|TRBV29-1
TGCAGCGTTGAGAGTTACACTGAAGCTTTCTTT
CSVESYTEAFF
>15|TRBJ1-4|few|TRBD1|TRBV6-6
TGTGCCAGCAGGCGAGAGGACAGGGGGGAGGAAAAACTGTTTTTT
CASRREDRGEEKLFF
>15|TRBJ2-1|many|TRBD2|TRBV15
TGTGCCACCAGCAGAGACGGGAGGGGAGACAATGAGCAGTTCTTC
CATSRDGRGDNEQFF
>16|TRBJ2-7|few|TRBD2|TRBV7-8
TGTGCCAGCAGCACCTTAGCGGGGGCGGCCTACAATGAGCAGTACTTC
CASSTLAGAAYNEQYF
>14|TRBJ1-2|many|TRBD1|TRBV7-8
TGTGCCAGCAGCCGAGGGACAGTCTCTTTTGGCTACACCTTC
CASSRGTVSFGYTF
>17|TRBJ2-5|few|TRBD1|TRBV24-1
TGTGCCGCAAGTTCCGGGACAGGGGCCGCCAGGGGAGAGACCCAGTACTTC
CAASSGTGAARGETQYF
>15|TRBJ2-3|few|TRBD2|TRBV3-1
TGTGCCAGCAGCCCCAGCCTAGCGGGGACAGATACGCAGTATTTT
CASSPSLAGTDTQYF
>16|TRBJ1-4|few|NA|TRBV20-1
TGCAGTGCTAGAAACAGAGAAATAGCAACTAATGAAAAACTGTTTTTT
CSARNREIATNEKLFF
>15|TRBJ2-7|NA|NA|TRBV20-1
TGCAGTGCTAGAGACGTGGGCCTACACTCCTACGAGCAGTACTTC
CSARDVGLHSYEQYF
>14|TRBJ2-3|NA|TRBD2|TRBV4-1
TGCGCCAGCAGGCCTCGGGAGGATACAGATACGCAGTATTTT
CASRPREDTDTQYF
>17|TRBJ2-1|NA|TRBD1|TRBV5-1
TGCGCCAGCAGCTTACCCTCGACAGGGGCCGTCAACAATGAGCAGTTCTTC
CASSLPSTGAVNNEQFF
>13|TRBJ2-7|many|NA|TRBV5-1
TGCGCCAGCAGCTCGGCAGGGATCTACGAGCAGTACTTC
CASSSAGIYEQYF
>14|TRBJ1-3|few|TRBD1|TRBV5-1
TGCGCCAGCAGGACTACAGGGGTGGGAAACACCATATATTTT
CASRTTGVGNTIYF
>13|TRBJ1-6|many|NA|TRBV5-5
TGTGCCAGCAGCTTAGAGGGATATTCACCCCTCCACTTT
CASSLEGYSPLHF
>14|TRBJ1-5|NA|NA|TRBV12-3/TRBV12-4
TGTGCCAGCAGACCCTCGGGAGGCAATCAGCCCCAGCATTTT
CASRPSGGNQPQHF
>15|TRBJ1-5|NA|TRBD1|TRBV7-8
TGTGCCAGCAGCACGGGACAGGGGGGGGGCCAGCCCCAGCATTTT
CASSTGQGGGQPQHF
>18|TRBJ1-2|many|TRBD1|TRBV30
TGTGCCTGGAGCCGAAGGGTTACAGGGGACGCGATGAACTATGGCTACACCTTC
CAWSRRVTGDAMNYGYTF
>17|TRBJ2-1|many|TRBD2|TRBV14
TGTGCCAGCAGGGGGACTAGCGGGGGTCGGTCCTACAATGAGCAGTTCTTC
CASRGTSGGRSYNEQFF